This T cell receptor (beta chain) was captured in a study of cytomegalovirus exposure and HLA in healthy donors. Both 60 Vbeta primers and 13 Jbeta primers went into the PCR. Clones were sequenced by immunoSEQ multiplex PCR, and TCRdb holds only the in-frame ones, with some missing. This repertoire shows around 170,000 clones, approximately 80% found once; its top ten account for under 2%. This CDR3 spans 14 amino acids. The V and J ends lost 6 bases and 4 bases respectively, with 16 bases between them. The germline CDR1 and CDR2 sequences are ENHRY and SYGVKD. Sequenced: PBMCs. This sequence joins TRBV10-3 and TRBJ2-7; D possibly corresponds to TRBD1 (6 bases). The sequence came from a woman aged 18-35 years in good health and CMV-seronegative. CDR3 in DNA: TGTGCCATCAGGGCCGGGACAAAGGATTACGAGCAGTACTTC. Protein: CAIRAGTKDYEQYF.